The T cell receptor (beta chain) under discussion was sequenced for a study of T cell repertoires in cytomegalovirus infection. Overall study findings and caveats: Predominance within the ex vivo response was attributable to HLA-C-restricted CMV-specific TCR beta clonotypes.

Each CDR3 protein gets one entry after TCRdb re-called the reads with MiXCR. The table includes around 900,000 distinct CDR3 sequences, approximately 32% detected once. CDR3 size: 16 residues. Germline CDR1 and CDR2: MGHRA and YSYEKL. V dropped 1 base and J dropped 6 bases, with 13 bases sitting between them. To note about this clonotype: Its antigen is as yet unknown.

The chain combines TRBV4-1 with TRBJ1-6, with a possible D match to TRBD1 (5 bases). The sequence derives from a human donor in good health (CMV status not recorded). Some clones in this sample may be carry-over from other donors' samples. The sample was cultured CD8+ T cells from PBMCs, taken from culture after CMV antigen stimulation. Here the CDR3 DNA reads TGCGCCAGCAGCCAAGTCTTGACAGCGATTAATTCACCCCTCCACTTT. This gives the protein CASSQVLTAINSPLHF.